This T cell receptor (beta chain) was sequenced during a study of T cells after yellow fever vaccination (dated by TCRdb to about 2019). A note on the overall study: The SMART-Seq v4 Ultra Low Input RNA kit was used to prepare libraries from fractions with low cell numbers. Bulk PBMC replicates and cell subsets were isolated from blood drawn at multiple timepoints before and after both primary and secondary immunization. To follow T-cell clones before and after primary and booster YFV17D yellow fever vaccination, bulk TCR alpha and beta repertoires were sequenced over time. Two healthy male donors made up the cohort, one aged 18 to 30 years and the other aged 30 to 39 years.

General findings and caveats noted by the study authors: Most clones expanded after primary vaccination (around 97% of CD4 and roughly 88% of CD8) were re-detected after the booster, suggesting that broad memory maintenance occurred. FACS-sorted repertoires could contain abundant contaminating clonotypes from the bulk population, so computational filtering was required. A small fraction of clonotypes showed up in both the CD4 and CD8 compartments, probably as a result of convergent recombination. The study included only two donors, which limits how far the findings can be generalized. Compared with the primary T-cell response, the secondary T-cell response was weaker but faster, peaking on day 5 rather than day 15.

Explained via the paper, the treatment or condition label denotes: live attenuated yellow fever vaccine strain. A standard Ficoll-Paque protocol was used to isolate PBMCs from peripheral blood. Dynabeads CD4 and CD8 positive selection kits were used to isolate CD4 and CD8 T-cell fractions. TriZol was used to extract RNA from bulk PBMCs, CD4 and CD8 fractions, and dextramer-positive and dextramer-negative fractions. TCR cDNA was made using 5'RACE template switching, a step that added a universal primer site and unique molecular identifiers. Priming for cDNA synthesis came from both the TCR alpha and TCR beta constant segments. Library amplification used two PCR steps, and the second PCR step added sample barcodes and sequencing adapters. Sequencing of libraries was performed on Illumina HiSeq 2500 (2x100 bp) or NovaSeq (2x150 bp). The original methods were these. Demultiplexing of reads and collapsing into UMI consensus sequences were performed with MIGEC, and V(D)J alignment was carried out with MiXCR. Clonotypes responding to the vaccine were identified with edgeR on replicate PBMC samples, with the criteria of FDR below 0.01 and a log2 fold change above 5 up to day 15. Bulk clonotypes were assigned CD4 or CD8 identity according to which sequenced CD4 or CD8 repertoire held them at higher abundance. The raw public reads went through TCRdb reprocessing: fastp at Q25, MiXCR clone calling, in-frame beta chains kept. One record per CDR3 amino acid sequence lists the most common genes and DNA. What appears here as the V and J calls and clone size reflects TCRdb's work, not the paper's. In all, the sample holds 200,000 to 300,000 distinct CDR3 sequences, and roughly 6.2% of those were seen once. The ten largest clonotypes hold approximately 0.99% of the sample.

This clonotype has ten or more counts. Its antigen remains undetermined. The record has no base qualities; no much larger clone is one base away. The input for sequencing was CD4+ T cells sorted from PBMCs, taken on the day of the yellow fever booster vaccination. This clonotype originated in a man aged 25-40 years who received the YFV17D yellow fever vaccine.

The CDR3: CASSLGVYPRGQYF. The DNA sequence is as follows: TGTGCCAGCAGCTTGGGAGTATACCCTCGGGGGCAGTACTTC. In this chain, TRBV7-2 is recombined with TRBJ2-7, with TRBD2 tentatively as D gene (5 bases match). A distance of 18 bases separates the germline ends of V and J, which lose 3 bases and 9 bases respectively. The CDR3 covers 14 residues, taking in both the cysteine and the phenylalanine. Of the read, only the CDR3 DNA is kept; its 42 bases are in frame from base 1. From the germline V gene, CDR1 is SGHTA and CDR2 is FQGNSA.